The present T cell receptor beta chain was sequenced within a study of T cells in Graves' hyperthyroidism and ophthalmopathy. Study-level results: Expanded thyroid clonotypes (above 0.001) were mostly also found in blood.

Absence of ophthalmopathy progression within 18 months defined stable Graves' hyperthyroidism. Diagnosing involved the use of clinical symptoms, serum thyroxine and TRAb, thyroid ultrasound and orbital computed tomography. Worth noting for this clonotype: Antigen: not known.

The CDR3 covers 16 residues. V gave up 5 bases and J gave up 1 base, with 18 bases separating them. CDR1 and CDR2 (germline): SEHNR, FQNEAQ (reference sequence). The investigators amplified TCR beta CDR3 regions from RNA transcripts. Using the HTBI primer set, a first-round RT-PCR was run on the TCR CDR3. TCRdb re-analysed the multiplex PCR reads in MiXCR, keeping a single row per CDR3 protein. Here the sample spans a few hundred thousand distinct CDR3 sequences, about half being singletons. This TCR was recovered from a woman aged 18-35 years with Graves' hyperthyroidism. The genes are TRBV7-9 and TRBJ2-7, with a tentative D call TRBD1 (6 bases). The sequencing sample was made of peripheral blood or thyroid tissue (not recorded which). The CDR3 DNA reads as TGTGCCAGCAGCGCCCCCCCGGTAGACAGGTCCTACGAGCAGTACTTC. Protein sequence: CASSAPPVDRSYEQYF.